The rows below give T cell receptor beta chains drawn from one sample of a study of blood T cell repertoires in COVID-19. Sequencing was performed with immunoSEQ multiplex PCR; in TCRdb, only in-frame clones are kept and a portion is missing. The table lists around 230,000 clones, approximately 84% of them singletons. Sample: PBMCs or T cells enriched from blood (not recorded which). The receptors stem from a man aged 35 to 55 who had recovered from COVID-19. The CDR3 runs from the conserved cysteine through the conserved F or W. A D gene is named only where the DNA matches it firmly. A row's size may be missing; if present it is once, few, many or a size class.

TRBV19	.	.	TRBJ2-5	CASRARGVETQYF	TGTGCCAGTAGGGCCAGGGGTGTCGAGACCCAGTACTTC
TRBV6-5	.	TRBD1	TRBJ2-7	CARTGGSGYEQYF	TGTGCCAGGACAGGGGGCTCGGGCTACGAGCAGTACTTC
TRBV5-1	.	.	TRBJ2-2	CASSFKDYGELFF	TGCGCCAGCAGTTTTAAGGACTACGGGGAGCTGTTTTTT
TRBV7-3	.	.	TRBJ1-5	CASSLGHNQPQHF	TGTGCCAGCAGCTTAGGACACAATCAGCCCCAGCATTTT
TRBV6-5	few	TRBD1	TRBJ2-1	CASIPGRQGYNEQFF	TGTGCCAGCATCCCCGGAAGACAGGGTTACAATGAGCAGTTCTTC
TRBV27	once	TRBD1	TRBJ2-7	CASSLTGTEYEQYF	TGTGCCAGCAGTCTCACCGGGACAGAGTACGAGCAGTACTTC
TRBV6-5	.	.	TRBJ1-2	CASSSPYVNYGYTF	TGTGCCAGCAGTAGCCCCTACGTTAACTATGGCTACACCTTC
TRBV7-2	.	.	TRBJ2-1	CASLVAGGSLNEQFF	TGTGCCAGCTTGGTTGCAGGGGGGTCTCTTAATGAGCAGTTCTTC
TRBV6-4	once	.	TRBJ2-2	CASRALGDTGELFF	TGTGCCAGCAGAGCTTTAGGGGACACCGGGGAGCTGTTTTTT
TRBV19	.	.	TRBJ1-4	CASTRANRDSEKLFF	TGTGCCAGTACTAGAGCGAATCGGGACTCTGAAAAACTGTTTTTT
TRBV5-4	.	.	TRBJ2-5	CASSFGTQETQYF	TGTGCCAGCAGCTTTGGGACTCAAGAGACCCAGTACTTC
TRBV9	.	TRBD1	TRBJ1-3	CASSVRRQGTGNTIYF	TGTGCCAGCAGCGTGAGACGACAGGGAACCGGAAACACCATATATTTT
TRBV9	.	.	TRBJ2-3	CASSVGGPGSGDTQYF	TGTGCCAGCAGCGTAGGCGGGCCGGGGAGCGGAGATACGCAGTATTTT
TRBV12-3/TRBV12-4	.	TRBD1	TRBJ2-7	CASSLTGNEQYF	TGTGCCAGCAGTTTGACAGGGAACGAGCAGTACTTC
TRBV3-1/TRBV3-2	few	.	TRBJ2-7	CASSRNGGPYEQYF	TGTGCCAGCAGCCGCAATGGGGGCCCCTACGAGCAGTACTTC
TRBV5-6	once	.	TRBJ1-1	CASSLQGLGTEAFF	TGTGCCAGCAGCTTGCAGGGCTTGGGAACTGAAGCTTTCTTT
TRBV28	.	.	TRBJ2-7	CASRAVGSTYEQYF	TGTGCCAGCAGAGCCGTCGGGTCGACCTACGAGCAGTACTTC
TRBV7-3	.	TRBD1	TRBJ1-1	CASSLTGGEAFF	TGTGCCAGCAGCTTAACAGGGGGCGAAGCTTTCTTT
TRBV10-2	.	TRBD2	TRBJ2-7	CASSDLAGGFYEQYF	TGCGCCAGCAGCGATCTAGCGGGAGGGTTCTACGAGCAGTACTTC
TRBV29-1	.	TRBD2	TRBJ2-5	CSVEPSGQETQYF	TGCAGCGTTGAGCCTAGCGGCCAAGAGACCCAGTACTTC
TRBV5-5	.	.	TRBJ1-2	CASSFSQGVGYGYTF	TGTGCCAGCAGCTTTAGCCAGGGTGTCGGCTATGGCTACACCTTC
TRBV2	once	.	TRBJ2-7	CASGRGEYEQYF	TGTGCCAGCGGCAGGGGGGAGTACGAGCAGTACTTC
TRBV18	once	TRBD1	TRBJ2-2	CASSPGQGSNGELFF	TGTGCCAGCTCACCGGGACAGGGCAGTAACGGGGAGCTGTTTTTT
TRBV5-4	.	TRBD1	TRBJ2-7	CASSSGQGASTYEQYF	TGTGCCAGCAGCTCCGGACAGGGGGCCTCAACATACGAGCAGTACTTC